A single sample is the source of the 5 T cell receptor beta chains below, sequenced in a study of identical twins. Each CDR3 protein gets one entry after TCRdb re-called the 5' RACE reads with MiXCR. The table includes a few hundred thousand distinct CDR3 sequences, more than 6.5% detected once. These data also formed part of another study, on yellow fever vaccine responses in identical twins.

Sequencing used memory (CD45RO+) T cells sorted from blood. These receptors were collected from a woman between 18 and 29 years old in good health.

This clonotype turned up a few times. The gene calls are TRBV14 and TRBJ2-1; D is possibly TRBD1 (5 bases). The CDR3 contains 14 residues. Trimming left V 4 bases short and J 10 bases short, with 17 bases between. Germline V lookup: CDR1 SGHDN, CDR2 FVKESK. CDR3 in amino acids: CASSLQGTQGEQFF. In DNA, the CDR3 is TGTGCCAGCAGCCTGCAGGGAACCCAGGGAGAGCAGTTCTTC.

The chain has TRBV5-1 and TRBJ1-2; 10 bases map to TRBD1. The CDR3 length is 14 residues. V was pared by 1 base and J by 6 bases, with 3 bases of the junction left unmatched. The germline V gene has CDR1 SGHRS and CDR2 YFSETQ. The CDR3 sequence is CASSLQGTGDGYTF. The CDR3 nucleotides are TGCGCCAGCAGCTTGCAAGGGACAGGGGATGGCTACACCTTC.

The chain joins TRBV20-1 to TRBJ2-1; possibly TRBD2 for D (6 bases). Trimming took 0 bases from V and 4 from J, leaving 13 bases between them. This CDR3 is 15 amino acids long. Germline CDR1 DFQATT, CDR2 SNEGSKA (reference sequence). Here the CDR3 reads CSARDMASAYNEQFF. DNA of the CDR3: TGCAGTGCTAGAGATATGGCTAGCGCGTACAATGAGCAGTTCTTC.

This clonotype was counted many times. V usage is TRBV7-8 and J usage is TRBJ2-3, with 7 bases that match TRBD1. The CDR3 extends over 14 amino acids. Germline CDR1 and CDR2: SGHVS and FQNEAQ. The trim removed 3 bases at V and 3 bases at J, leaving 3 bases unmatched. The CDR3 sequence: CASSFDRETDTQYF. CDR3 sequence (DNA): TGTGCCAGCAGCTTCGACAGGGAGACAGATACGCAGTATTTT.

This clonotype was observed many times. This rearrangement joins TRBV29-1 to TRBJ2-3, with 9 bases that match TRBD2. The V gene end was trimmed by 4 bases and the J gene end by 6 bases; junction bases not matched to a gene: 20. Germline values: CDR1 SQVTM, CDR2 ANQGSEA. The CDR3 covers 18 residues. CDR3 nucleotides: TGCAGCGTTGTTCATCCCCGTGGGCTAGCGGGAAATGAGGATACGCAGTATTTT. It yields the protein CSVVHPRGLAGNEDTQYF.